This passage covers 4 T cell receptor beta chains from one sample sequenced in a study of control samples from healthy donors and cancer patients. The method was immunoSEQ multiplex PCR; TCRdb's version includes in-frame clones alone and lacks a portion of them. There are 40,000 to 55,000 clones in the sample; more than 75% occur only once, and roughly 10% lies in the top ten. The specimen was PBMCs. The receptors were sampled from a woman aged 55-69 years with lung cancer.

The chain employs TRBV7-9 and TRBJ1-2; D unresolved. Germline CDR1 reads SEHNR; CDR2 reads FQNEAQ (reference sequence). This CDR3 is 12 amino acids long. The V gene lost 5 bases and the J gene lost 4 bases, with 8 bases spanning the gap. The CDR3 sequence: CASSIGFYGYTF. The CDR3 nucleotides read TGTGCCAGCAGCATAGGCTTCTATGGCTACACCTTC.

The gene calls are TRBV27 and TRBJ2-2, with D unresolved. The germline V and J ends were trimmed by 8 bases and 2 bases, with 6 bases remaining between them. CDR1 and CDR2 from the germline V gene are MNHEY and SMNVEV (reference sequence). The length of the CDR3 is 12 residues. CDR3 nucleotides: TGTGCCAGCGCGTATAACACCGGGGAGCTGTTTTTT. Translated: CASAYNTGELFF.

The chain uses TRBV21-1 and TRBJ1-2. TRBV21-1 is a documented pseudogene. This CDR3 is 14 amino acids long. CDR3 protein: CASSIRTKPYGYTF. The CDR3 region has the DNA TGTGCCAGCAGCATCCGGACCAAACCTTATGGCTACACCTTC.

This clone was counted once. The chain has TRBV24-1 and TRBJ2-7; D might be TRBD1 or TRBD2, each matching 5 bases. The germline gives CDR1 KGHDR, CDR2 SFDVKD. CDR3 length equals 14 residues. V was cut by 0 bases and J by 3 bases, with 8 bases left in between. CDR3 in amino acids: CATSDLLGVYEQYF. The CDR3 DNA reads TGTGCCACCAGTGATTTGTTGGGGGTCTACGAGCAGTACTTC.